This T cell receptor (beta chain) is drawn from a study of Ad26.COV2.S vaccination and SARS-CoV-2 variants (dated by TCRdb to about 2021). Background on the whole study: Donors in the vaccine arm were drawn from COV1001, a multicentre, randomized, double-blind, placebo-controlled phase I-IIa trial testing Ad26.COV2.S in healthy adults. TCRbeta repertoire sequencing was used to assess the specificity and breadth of SARS-CoV-2-reactive T cell receptors after Ad26.COV2.S vaccination. A total of approximately 30 samples were included in the TCR-sequenced set, comprising about 20 Ad26.COV2.S vaccine recipients, 5 placebo recipients and 8 SARS-CoV-2 convalescent individuals. Trial participants were randomized into five groups of five: low-dose or high-dose Ad26.COV2.S given once or twice, or placebo on both occasions. Dosing of Ad26.COV2.S was intramuscular, at either 5x10^10 or 1x10^11 viral particles, delivered as one shot or as two shots spaced 56 days apart. Blinding of investigators to trial group allocation was maintained during experiments and outcome assessment.

The immunoSEQ Assay was the method used to sequence TCRbeta CDR3 regions. After extraction, genomic DNA underwent amplification by bias-controlled multiplex PCR, followed by high-throughput sequencing. In the source study's methods: To quantify the absolute abundance of each unique TCRbeta CDR3 region, sequences were collapsed and filtered. T cell fraction was estimated by normalization of TCRbeta template counts to usable DNA, with usable DNA being measured through amplification of reference genes present in all nucleated cells. Repertoire TCRs were annotated as SARS-CoV-2-specific when V gene, CDR3 amino acid sequence and J gene were exactly matched to a known reactive TCR set. The reference SARS-CoV-2 TCR set was derived from MIRA and filtered for enrichment in COVID-19-positive ImmuneCODE repertoires, a step that removed public or cross-reactive TCRs. Drawing on the MIRA antigens, annotated TCRs were analysed further at the level of specific ORF or position within ORF. Depth was the summed frequency of annotated unique rearrangements, while breadth was defined as annotated unique rearrangements over total unique productive rearrangements. Group comparisons of TCR breadth used two-sided Wilcoxon rank-sum tests. Held by TCRdb, this immuneACCESS table contains in-frame sequences only and omits some clones. Under half of the omission traces to an unresolved V gene where checked; the cause of the rest is unknown. Clone size and V and J calls were adopted from that table, with D and trimming inferred from the DNA. Present in this sample are about 480,000 clones, roughly 89% of which were seen just once. 9.5% to 15% of the sample goes to the ten largest clones.

General conclusions and limits of the study: The study lacked the statistical power to compare responses across vaccine doses or regimens. Substantial breadth of spike-specific CD8+ and CD4+ T cell responses was reported after vaccination. It was noted by the authors that total T cell responses may have been underestimated by the TCR breadth and depth analyses. Spike-specific TCR breadth was higher in Ad26.COV2.S recipients than in placebo recipients (P = 0.0014). Vaccine and placebo recipients had similar non-spike TCR breadth, a finding consistent with the vaccine containing only spike.

V and J are trimmed by 1 base and 7 bases, and the gene matches miss 7 bases of the junction. From the cysteine through the phenylalanine, the CDR3 covers 15 amino acids. Only the CDR3 DNA is retained, 45 bases long and in frame from the first base. The germline V gene encodes CDR1 SGHVS and CDR2 FQNEAQ. With regard to this clone: The specificity of this receptor is unknown. Per-nucleotide qualities are absent, and no much larger clonotype sits a single base away.

The intended sense of this specimen's treatment or condition label: 19 received Ad26.COV2.S at low or high dose, single or two shots; about 5 received placebo; per-sample allocation not given. Repertoires of vaccine and placebo recipients were sequenced from samples collected on day 63 after the first injection. Between 29 July and 7 August 2020, Cohort 1b enrolled fewer than 30 adults aged 18-55 years at one site in Boston, USA. Ad26.COV2.S was a replication-incompetent adenovirus type 26 vector expressing a prefusion-stabilized SARS-CoV-2 spike protein from the original Wuhan strain. Rearrangement joined TRBV7-8 to TRBJ2-7; 10 central nucleotides agree with TRBD2. This TCR derives from a person aged 18 to 65 who received the Ad26.COV2.S COVID-19 vaccine or a placebo. The specimen was peripheral blood, collected in a trial of Ad26.COV2.S vaccine versus placebo. The DNA reads as follows: TGTGCCAGCAGCTTAGTAGCGGGAGGCGAGGGAGAGCAGTACTTC. This codes for CASSLVAGGEGEQYF.